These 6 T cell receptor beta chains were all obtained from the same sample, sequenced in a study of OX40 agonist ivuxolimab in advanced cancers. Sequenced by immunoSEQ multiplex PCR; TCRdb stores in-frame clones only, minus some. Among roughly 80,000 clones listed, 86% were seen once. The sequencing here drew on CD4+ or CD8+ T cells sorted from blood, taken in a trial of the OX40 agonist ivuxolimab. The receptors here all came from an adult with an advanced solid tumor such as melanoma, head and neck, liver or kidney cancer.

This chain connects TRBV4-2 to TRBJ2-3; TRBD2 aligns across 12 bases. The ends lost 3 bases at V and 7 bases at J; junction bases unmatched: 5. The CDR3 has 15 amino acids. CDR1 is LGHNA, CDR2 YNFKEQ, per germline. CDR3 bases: TGTGCCAGCAGCCAGACTAGCGGGAGTCTCTATACGCAGTATTTT. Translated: CASSQTSGSLYTQYF.

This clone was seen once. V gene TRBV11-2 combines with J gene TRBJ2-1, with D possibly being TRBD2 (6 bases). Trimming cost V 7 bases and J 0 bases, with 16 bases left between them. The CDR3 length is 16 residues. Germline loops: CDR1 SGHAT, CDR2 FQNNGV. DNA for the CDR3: TGTGCCAGCACTTGGGGGGAAGGGCGCTCCTACAATGAGCAGTTCTTC. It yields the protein CASTWGEGRSYNEQFF.

The CDR3 DNA reads as TGTGCCACTATGGACAGGGTCTCCTATAATTCACCCCTCCACTTT. Protein: CATMDRVSYNSPLHF. The gene calls are TRBV28 and TRBJ1-6; 8 bases line up with TRBD1. This CDR3 spans 15 amino acids. CDR1 and CDR2 from the germline V gene are MDHEN and SYDVKM. J gave up 0 bases and V 10 bases, and 5 bases lay outside the gene matches.

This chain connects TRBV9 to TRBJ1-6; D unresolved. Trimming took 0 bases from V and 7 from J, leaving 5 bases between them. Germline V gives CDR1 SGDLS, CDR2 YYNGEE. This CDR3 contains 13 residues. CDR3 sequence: CASSVAANSPLHF. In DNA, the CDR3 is TGTGCCAGCAGCGTAGCGGCGAATTCACCCCTCCACTTT.

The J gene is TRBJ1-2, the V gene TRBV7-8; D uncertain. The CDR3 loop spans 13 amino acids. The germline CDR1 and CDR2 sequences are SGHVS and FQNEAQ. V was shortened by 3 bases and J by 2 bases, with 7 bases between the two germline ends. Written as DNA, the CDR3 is TGTGCCAGCAGCTTGGGTCAGAACTATGGCTACACCTTC. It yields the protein CASSLGQNYGYTF.

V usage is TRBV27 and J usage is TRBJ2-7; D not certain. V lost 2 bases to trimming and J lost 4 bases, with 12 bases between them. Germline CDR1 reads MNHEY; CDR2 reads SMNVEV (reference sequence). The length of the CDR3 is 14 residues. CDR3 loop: CASSLTALTYEQYF. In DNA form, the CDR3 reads TGTGCCAGCAGTTTAACGGCTCTAACATACGAGCAGTACTTC.